Below, 17 T cell receptor beta chains from the same sample are listed, as sequenced in a study of T cell responses to AZD1222 COVID-19 vaccine. TCRdb's table, derived via immunoSEQ multiplex PCR, lists solely in-frame clones and lacks some. Of 90,000 to 120,000 clones in the sample, roughly 90% were seen once. The sequenced sample was peripheral blood, obtained on day 0 of AZD1222 vaccination. All receptors derive from an adult in good health.

V is TRBV24-1 and J is TRBJ1-1, with 8 bases fitting TRBD1. Germline lookup yields CDR1 KGHDR and CDR2 SFDVKD. With 7 bases clipped from V and 6 bases from J, the junction kept 9 bases outside the gene matches. The CDR3 covers 14 residues. CDR3 nucleotides: TGTGCCACCAGGGGACCGGGACAGGCGCCTGAAGCTTTCTTT. This encodes CATRGPGQAPEAFF.

The chain carries TRBV6-5 and TRBJ2-7; D gene ambiguous. This CDR3 region has 11 residues. Trimming removed 3 bases from V and 6 bases from J, with 6 bases in between. Looked up from germline, CDR1 is MNHEY and CDR2 is SVGAGI. The CDR3 bases are TGTGCCAGCAGTTATGTTGGCGAGCAGTACTTC. This codes for CASSYVGEQYF.

This rearrangement joins TRBV12-3 or TRBV12-4 to TRBJ2-4; D unresolved. The V end lost 6 bases, the J end lost 7 bases, and 10 bases lay between the germline ends. The CDR3 sequence is 12 residues long. CDR3 residues: CASSPLGNIQYF. The CDR3 DNA sequence: TGTGCCAGCAGCCCCCTAGGCAACATTCAGTACTTC.

The chain is built from TRBV6-5 and TRBJ2-7; perhaps TRBD2 as D (6 bases). The V end was cut by 8 bases, the J end by 3 bases, with 17 bases between. Germline assignment: CDR1 MNHEY and CDR2 SVGAGI. The CDR3 length is 14 residues. CDR3 amino acids: CASLLSEGYYEQYF. In DNA form, the CDR3 reads TGTGCCAGCCTACTGTCGGAGGGGTACTACGAGCAGTACTTC.

This chain joins TRBV28 and TRBJ1-5; maybe TRBD1 (5 bases). This CDR3 has 12 amino acids. Trimming left V 6 bases short and J 7 bases short, with 10 bases between. Germline CDR1 and CDR2: MDHEN and SYDVKM. The DNA for the CDR3 is TGTGCCAGCAGATCAGGGAGGCAGCCCCAGCATTTT. As protein: CASRSGRQPQHF.

This clone turned up a few times. The V gene is TRBV12-3 or TRBV12-4, the J gene TRBJ2-7; TRBD2 might be the D (7 bases). Trimming took 7 bases from V and 12 from J, leaving 22 bases between them. CDR3 length: 13 amino acids. The CDR3 region is CASNLSGDKARYF. The CDR3 DNA reads as TGTGCCAGCAACCTAAGCGGGGACAAGGCCCGGTACTTC.

This chain links TRBV28 with TRBJ1-3; tentatively, D is TRBD1 (5 bases). Germline values: CDR1 MDHEN, CDR2 SYDVKM. V was pared by 7 bases and J by 0 bases, with 7 bases between. This CDR3 spans 13 amino acids. The CDR3 reads CASKTVSGNTIYF. CDR3 DNA: TGTGCCAGCAAGACAGTCTCTGGAAACACCATATATTTT.

The rearrangement joins TRBV3-1 (or the pseudogene TRBV3-2) to TRBJ2-3; 7 bases align to TRBD1. V lost 2 bases and J lost 1; bases outside the gene matches: 3. CDR1 is LGHDT and CDR2 is YNNKEL in the germline V gene (reference sequence). The CDR3 spans 15 residues. In nucleotides, the CDR3 is TGTGCCAGCAGCCAACGGGACAGCCGCACAGATACGCAGTATTTT. Its protein is CASSQRDSRTDTQYF.

By sample fraction, this clone is medium-sized. CDR3 DNA: TGTGCCAGCAGCTTAACCGGGACTAGCGGGCGGACCGGGGAGCTGTTTTTT. This codes for CASSLTGTSGRTGELFF. The J gene is TRBJ2-2, the V gene TRBV7-3, with 12 bases lining up with TRBD2. The V gene's germline CDR1 is SGHTA and CDR2 FQGTGA. The CDR3 spans 17 residues. V lost 0 bases, J lost 5 bases, and 4 bases stayed unmatched.

The V gene is TRBV5-1, the J gene TRBJ1-1; D is ambiguous. Germline-derived CDR1 and CDR2 are SGHRS and YFSETQ. V shed 4 bases and J shed 3 bases, with 10 bases lying between them. The CDR3 contains 13 residues. DNA of the CDR3: TGCGCCAGCAGCCCCCGTTCCGACACTGAAGCTTTCTTT. This translates into CASSPRSDTEAFF.

This sequence joins TRBV7-2 and TRBJ2-7; D is ambiguous. The CDR3 covers 13 residues. The ends were cut back, 1 base at V and 3 bases at J, with 7 bases in the middle. Per germline, CDR1 SGHTA and CDR2 FQGNSA. DNA for the CDR3: TGTGCCAGCAGCTTAGGAAGGCTCTACGAGCAGTACTTC. As protein: CASSLGRLYEQYF. The complete variable domain, with remaining parts taken from reference TRBV7-2 and TRBJ2-7, reads GAGVSQSPSNKVTEKGKDVELRCDPISGHTALYWYRQSLGQGLEFLIYFQGNSAPDKSGLPSDRFSAERTGGSVSTLTIQRTQQEDSAVYLCASSLGRLYEQYFGPGTRLTVT.

CDR3 in DNA: TGTGCCAGCAGCCAAGACGGGGGGCGGGCCACTGAAGCTTTCTTT. As protein: CASSQDGGRATEAFF. The chain links TRBV14 to TRBJ1-1; a weak D match, TRBD1 (6 bases). CDR1 is SGHDN, CDR2 FVKESK, per germline. This CDR3 has 15 residues. V was trimmed by 0 bases and J by 4 bases, leaving 12 bases between them.

This chain uses TRBV14 with TRBJ1-2; no reliable D call. The CDR3 has 14 amino acids. V was trimmed by 0 bases and J by 4 bases, leaving 9 bases between them. Germline V lookup: CDR1 SGHDN, CDR2 FVKESK. Written as DNA, the CDR3 is TGTGCCAGCAGCCAAGAATCGCTACGCTATGGCTACACCTTC. Translated, it gives CASSQESLRYGYTF.

This clone has a handful of counts. The chain employs TRBV29-1 and TRBJ2-7, with TRBD2 matching 12 bases. The germline gives CDR1 SQVTM, CDR2 ANQGSEA. The CDR3 totals 14 residues. With V trimmed by 3 bases and J by 6 bases, 6 bases remained unmatched. CDR3 in DNA: TGCAGCGTTGACCTAGCGGGAGGGTTTGGCGAGCAGTACTTC. It specifies CSVDLAGGFGEQYF.

This clone appeared once. The chain uses TRBV5-1 and TRBJ1-4; a weak D match, TRBD1 (6 bases). V lost 1 base and J lost 4, with 14 bases in between. Germline V CDR1 and CDR2: SGHRS, YFSETQ. The CDR3 has 16 residues. The CDR3 DNA sequence: TGCGCCAGCAGCTTGAACGGGGGGCTCGATAATGAAAAACTGTTTTTT. Its translation is CASSLNGGLDNEKLFF.

J is TRBJ2-1 and V is TRBV5-1; 7 positions match TRBD2. Germline CDR1 is SGHRS and CDR2 is YFSETQ. This CDR3 is 16 amino acids long. V gave up 4 bases and J gave up 4 bases; unmatched junction bases: 11. The CDR3: CASSGGGAGLYNEQFF. CDR3 in DNA: TGCGCCAGCAGCGGCGGGGGAGCGGGATTGTACAATGAGCAGTTCTTC.

DNA of the CDR3: TGTGCCAGCAGCCCCGCGAACACCGGGGAGCTGTTTTTT. The encoded protein is CASSPANTGELFF. J is TRBJ2-2 and V is TRBV3-1 (or the pseudogene TRBV3-2), with unresolved D. Germline CDR1 and CDR2: LGHDT and YNNKEL (reference sequence). CDR3 size: 13 residues. The V gene lost 4 bases and the J gene lost 0 bases, with 3 bases spanning the gap.